Sequencing of this TCR beta chain was carried out in a study of response to subunit inactivated influenza vaccine. The CDR3 has 14 residues. CDR1 and CDR2 (germline): DFQATT, SNEGSKA (reference sequence). The ends were cut back, 3 bases at V and 7 bases at J, with 13 bases in the middle. TCRdb analysed the RT-PCR reads with MiXCR anew, one entry per CDR3 protein. Of 500,000 to 600,000 distinct CDR3 sequences listed, over 9% are singletons. This clonotype was seen a few times. These same records also appear under a second study, on T cells expressing NK-cell markers. Per that paper: In generating TCR beta cDNA, 5'RACE template switching with UMIs was used. In the group of eight sequenced donors, seven were HCMV-seropositive and one was seronegative.

The TCR comes from a man in his forties or fifties who received an inactivated influenza vaccine. The sequenced sample was PBMCs from blood, obtained on the day of vaccination. The V gene is TRBV20-1, the J gene TRBJ1-6; D gene unclear. In DNA, the CDR3 is TGCAGTGCTAGGGAGGGTAGTGTCAATTCACCCCTCCACTTT. Protein product: CSAREGSVNSPLHF.